A single sample gave rise to the 22 T cell receptor beta chains below, sequenced in a study of PD-1 blockade in classical Hodgkin lymphoma. Time point reported: cycle 4 day 1 (C4D1), after about 6 weeks of nivolumab. Every single patient, without exception, relapsed after autologous stem cell transplantation, and brentuximab vedotin exposure varied. Repertoires were generated with immunoSEQ multiplex PCR, while TCRdb's copy carries only in-frame clones and drops some. The sample consists of about 24,000 clones, approximately 77% of them appearing once. The sequencing used peripheral blood mononuclear cells (PBMCs), collected before the fourth cycle of nivolumab. The receptors were gathered from a human donor with classical Hodgkin lymphoma.

The rearrangement joins TRBV27 to TRBJ1-2, with D possibly TRBD1 on 6 matching bases. V was pared by 6 bases and J by 3 bases, with 11 bases between. The CDR3 consists of 13 residues. CDR1 is MNHEY and CDR2 is SMNVEV in the germline V gene (reference sequence). The CDR3 DNA sequence: TGTGCCAGCAGGGGGGGCACAGACTATGGCTACACCTTC. The encoded protein is CASRGGTDYGYTF.

This sequence joins TRBV19 and TRBJ2-5; a possible D gene is TRBD2 (6 bases). From germline, CDR1 is LNHDA and CDR2 SQIVND (reference sequence). The CDR3 is made up of 14 amino acids. Between the trimmed V and J ends, which lost 5 bases and 4 bases, there was a span of 14 bases. CDR3 in amino acids: CASSAGRKGETQYF. The CDR3 region has the DNA TGTGCCAGTAGTGCCGGGAGAAAGGGAGAGACCCAGTACTTC.

V usage is TRBV6-6 and J usage is TRBJ1-1, with D unresolved. The germline gives CDR1 MNHNY, CDR2 SVGAGI (reference sequence). This CDR3 has 13 residues. Trimming stripped 8 bases from V and 6 bases from J, with 16 bases between. CDR3 bases: TGTGCCAGCGCCGAATTGGGGTTGGCTGAAGCTTTCTTT. Translating gives CASAELGLAEAFF.

This clone occurred a few times. This sequence joins TRBV27 and TRBJ2-1, with 8 bases that match TRBD2. J gave up 8 bases and V 5 bases, and 11 bases lay outside the gene matches. This CDR3 has 15 residues. Germline V lookup: CDR1 MNHEY, CDR2 SMNVEV (reference sequence). CDR3 residues: CASSAREGRWDEQFF. DNA for the CDR3: TGTGCCAGCAGTGCCCGGGAGGGGAGGTGGGATGAGCAGTTCTTC.

The CDR3 DNA reads as TGTGCCTGGACTCTTTTTTTTTCGGATGAGCAGTTCTTC. It specifies CAWTLFFSDEQFF. V and J are TRBV30 and TRBJ2-1; D ambiguous. The CDR3 has 13 amino acids. Trimming shortened V by 4 bases and J by 8 bases, and 15 bases separated the two germline ends. The germline V gene has CDR1 GTSNPN and CDR2 SVGIG (reference sequence).

The gene calls are TRBV11-3 and TRBJ2-5; TRBD1 matches 9 bases. Looked up from germline, CDR1 is SGHNT and CDR2 is YENEEA. V dropped 1 base and J dropped 3; count of bases not matched to a gene: 3. This CDR3 has 15 residues. This CDR3 reads CASSLGGDREETQYF. As DNA, the CDR3 is TGTGCCAGCAGCTTAGGGGGGGACAGGGAAGAGACCCAGTACTTC.

This clone appeared a single time. This chain connects TRBV4-2 to TRBJ2-2; D gene unclear. CDR3 length: 17 amino acids. V was trimmed by 2 bases and J by 3 bases, leaving 16 bases between them. Germline CDR1 LGHNA, CDR2 YNFKEQ. CDR3 coding DNA: TGTGCCAGCAGCCAACGATTTGCTAGAGATTACACCGGGGAGCTGTTTTTT. The encoded protein is CASSQRFARDYTGELFF.

The V call is TRBV4-1, the J call TRBJ1-1; D is possibly TRBD1 (5 bases). V gave up 1 base and J gave up 5 bases, with 5 bases separating them. Per the germline V gene, CDR1 is MGHRA and CDR2 is YSYEKL. The CDR3 extends over 12 amino acids. Written as DNA, the CDR3 is TGCGCCAGCAGCCAAGGACAGACTGAAGCTTTCTTT. Amino acids: CASSQGQTEAFF.

This chain joins TRBV7-8 and TRBJ2-5; 9 bases match TRBD1. The CDR3 is 15 residues long. Germline V CDR1 and CDR2: SGHVS, FQNEAQ. Trimming took 4 bases from V and 3 from J; bases not matched to a gene: 6. CDR3 sequence: CASSSTGTGKETQYF. The CDR3 DNA reads TGTGCCAGCAGCTCCACCGGGACAGGGAAAGAGACCCAGTACTTC. Full variable domain (remainder filled in from reference TRBV7-8 and TRBJ2-5): GAGVSQSPRYKVAKRGQDVALRCDPISGHVSLFWYQQALGQGPEFLTYFQNEAQLDKSGLPSDRFFAERPEGSVSTLKIQRTQQEDSAVYLCASSSTGTGKETQYFGPGTRLLVL.

The chain links TRBV6-1 to TRBJ1-5; a weak D match, TRBD1 (5 bases). V dropped 2 bases and J dropped 6 bases, with 14 bases sitting between them. This CDR3 comprises 15 residues. The germline V gene encodes CDR1 MNHNS and CDR2 SASEGT. This CDR3 is CASSEFNRGSQPQHF. The CDR3 DNA sequence: TGTGCCAGCAGTGAATTTAATAGGGGCAGTCAGCCCCAGCATTTT.

This sequence joins TRBV30 and TRBJ1-5, with TRBD1 matching 7 bases. This CDR3 region has 16 residues. CDR1 is GTSNPN, CDR2 SVGIG, per germline (reference sequence). With 1 base clipped from V and 4 bases from J, the junction kept 10 bases outside the gene matches. As DNA, the CDR3 is TGTGCCTGGAGTGATCCAACGGGACAGATAAATCAGCCCCAGCATTTT. Translating gives CAWSDPTGQINQPQHF.

V is TRBV19 and J is TRBJ2-4; perhaps D is TRBD1 or TRBD2 (6 bases each). Germline lookup yields CDR1 LNHDA and CDR2 SQIVND (reference sequence). The germline V and J ends were trimmed by 5 bases and 3 bases, with 14 bases remaining between them. The CDR3 extends over 15 amino acids. In nucleotides, the CDR3 is TGTGCCAGTAGTGGAGGGGGTCTGGGCAAAAACATTCAGTACTTC. This sequence encodes CASSGGGLGKNIQYF. Using reference TRBV19 and TRBJ2-4 for the parts outside the CDR3, the full variable domain is DGGITQSPKYLFRKEGQNVTLSCEQNLNHDAMYWYRQDPGQGLRLIYYSQIVNDFQKGDIAEGYSVSREKKESFPLTVTSAQKNPTAFYLCASSGGGLGKNIQYFGAGTRLSVL.

This clone was observed a single time. This chain uses TRBV18 with TRBJ2-7; 9 bases agree with TRBD1. Trimming removed 3 bases from V and 5 bases from J; junction bases left unmatched: 5. CDR1 KGHSH and CDR2 LQKENI come from the germline V gene. This CDR3 is built from 14 residues. DNA of the CDR3: TGTGCCAGCTCACCTAGGGACAGGGCCGACGAGCAGTACTTC. It encodes CASSPRDRADEQYF.

The chain carries TRBV6-1 and TRBJ2-3, with D possibly being TRBD2 (6 bases). The ends were cut back, 4 bases at V and 2 bases at J, with 10 bases in the middle. Germline V lookup: CDR1 MNHNS, CDR2 SASEGT. This CDR3 has 14 amino acids. This CDR3 reads CASSGRGNTDTQYF. The CDR3 nucleotides read TGTGCCAGCAGTGGACGGGGGAACACAGATACGCAGTATTTT.

This chain links TRBV6-1 with TRBJ2-2; perhaps TRBD1 as D (5 bases). Trimming removed 4 bases from V and 8 bases from J, with 8 bases in between. Germline assignment: CDR1 MNHNS and CDR2 SASEGT. This CDR3 has 12 residues. In DNA form, the CDR3 reads TGTGCCAGCAGTGTCCGACAGGGGGAGCTGTTTTTT. Protein product: CASSVRQGELFF.

V usage is TRBV5-1 and J usage is TRBJ2-7, with 7 bases that match TRBD1. V lost 3 bases, J lost 4 bases, and 10 bases stayed unmatched. Germline CDR1 is SGHRS and CDR2 is YFSETQ. CDR3 length equals 15 residues. The CDR3 loop is CASSSATGDGYEQYF. CDR3 DNA: TGCGCCAGCAGCTCCGCAACAGGGGATGGTTACGAGCAGTACTTC.

This chain uses TRBV28 with TRBJ1-3, with unresolved D. This CDR3 comprises 15 residues. With 5 bases removed from V and 3 bases from J, the gap between germline ends came to 14 bases. Per germline, CDR1 MDHEN and CDR2 SYDVKM. The CDR3 DNA reads TGTGCCAGCAGTCTAACGCGGACTTTTGGAAACACCATATATTTT. This codes for CASSLTRTFGNTIYF.

Written as DNA, the CDR3 is TGTGCCAGCAGCTTGGTAGGGGACAGCACCTACGAGCAGTACTTC. Its translation is CASSLVGDSTYEQYF. The chain joins TRBV5-5 to TRBJ2-7, with 7 bases that match TRBD1. V trimming: 0 bases; J trimming: 2 bases; junction bases outside the gene matches: 5. The CDR3 length is 15 residues. Germline values: CDR1 SGHKS, CDR2 YYEKEE (reference sequence). The entire variable domain, with the rest obtained from reference TRBV5-5 and TRBJ2-7, is as follows: DAGVTQSPTHLIKTRGQQVTLRCSPISGHKSVSWYQQVLGQGPQFIFQYYEKEERGRGNFPDRFSARQFPNYSSELNVNALLLGDSALYLCASSLVGDSTYEQYFGPGTRLTVT.

V and J are TRBV28 and TRBJ1-1; a weak D match, TRBD1 (5 bases). CDR1 is MDHEN and CDR2 is SYDVKM in the germline V gene. The CDR3 has 13 amino acids. V shed 8 bases and J shed 2 bases, with 12 bases lying between them. CDR3 bases: TGTGCCAGCTGCCCCCAGGGTAACACTGAAGCTTTCTTT. It codes for CASCPQGNTEAFF.

The V call is TRBV2, the J call TRBJ2-3, with 10 bases identical to TRBD2. J gave up 1 base and V 2 bases, and 6 bases lay outside the gene matches. The CDR3 has 17 residues. Germline CDR1 SNHLY, CDR2 FYNNEI. CDR3 in amino acids: CASSEPRGLAGTDTQYF. CDR3 coding DNA: TGTGCCAGCAGTGAACCTCGTGGACTAGCGGGCACAGATACGCAGTATTTT.

The chain couples TRBV5-1 to TRBJ2-5; D possibly matches TRBD1 or TRBD2 (6 bases each). The germline V gene encodes CDR1 SGHRS and CDR2 YFSETQ. This CDR3 comprises 16 residues. Trimming removed 0 bases from V and 1 base from J, with 13 bases in between. The CDR3 is CASSLDGGWGQETQYF. CDR3 in DNA: TGCGCCAGCAGCTTGGACGGGGGCTGGGGCCAAGAGACCCAGTACTTC.

The CDR3 here is CAISFGLAGVNEQFF. CDR3 DNA sequence: TGTGCCATCAGTTTCGGGCTAGCGGGAGTAAATGAGCAGTTCTTC. The genes are TRBV10-3 and TRBJ2-1, with 10 bases lining up with TRBD2. Losses at the gene ends were 5 bases for V and 7 bases for J; bases not matched to a gene: 8. Germline V gives CDR1 ENHRY, CDR2 SYGVKD. The CDR3 length is 15 residues.